A selection of T cell receptor beta chains follows, all from one sample in a study of PD-1 blockade in classical Hodgkin lymphoma. Profiled with immunoSEQ multiplex PCR; TCRdb holds only in-frame clones, not every one. The table shows over 80,000 clones, with roughly 92% occurring only once. Here the sequenced sample was peripheral blood mononuclear cells (PBMCs), taken at baseline. The receptors were sampled from a human donor with classical Hodgkin lymphoma. CDR3s include the opening cysteine and the closing phenylalanine or tryptophan. D genes are given only for firm matches. Only part of the rows carry a size: once, few, many, or a class if the clone is expanded.

V,D,J,size,DNA,CDR3
TRBV23-1,TRBD1,TRBJ2-7,-,TGCGCCAGCAGCCCCACAGGGGAAACGGGCTACGAGCAGTACTTC,CASSPTGETGYEQYF
TRBV19,-,TRBJ1-1,few,TGTGCCAGTAGTATTGAGGCTGTCGACACTGAAGCTTTCTTT,CASSIEAVDTEAFF
TRBV9,-,TRBJ2-1,-,TGTGCCAGCAGCGTAATGGGAAAAAACAATGAGCAGTTCTTC,CASSVMGKNNEQFF
TRBV5-6,-,TRBJ1-4,-,TGTGCCAGCACGCGGGGGGCGCTTTATGAAAAACTGTTTTTT,CASTRGALYEKLFF
TRBV6-5,-,TRBJ2-7,-,TGTGCCAGCAGTTACTCGAAGGAGGAGTACTCCTACGAGCAGTACTTC,CASSYSKEEYSYEQYF
TRBV9,-,TRBJ2-7,-,TGTGCCAGCAGCGCCGGGAGCCCCTACGAGCAGTACTTC,CASSAGSPYEQYF
TRBV2,-,TRBJ1-2,-,TGTGCCATACCCCGGGAAGCCGGACAGATGGACTACACCTTC,CAIPREAGQMDYTF
TRBV30,-,TRBJ2-7,once,TGTGCCTGGAGTGCCCCGCTGGTGTTGGGGAGTGTTGACGAGCAGTACTTC,CAWSAPLVLGSVDEQYF
TRBV7-9,TRBD2,TRBJ2-5,-,TGTGCCAGCAGCTTAGTCGGACTAGCGGAGACCCAGTACTTC,CASSLVGLAETQYF
TRBV9,-,TRBJ1-4,-,TGTGCCAGCAGCGACAGTGTCGCAACTAATGAAAAACTGTTTTTT,CASSDSVATNEKLFF
TRBV9,-,TRBJ2-5,-,TGTGCCAGCAGCGTAAACGAGGGTACGGGAGAGACCCAGTACTTC,CASSVNEGTGETQYF
TRBV7-9,-,TRBJ2-7,-,TGTGCCAGCAGCTCGACCATCTACGAGCAGTACTTC,CASSSTIYEQYF
TRBV10-3,TRBD2,TRBJ2-5,-,TGTGCCATCAGTTCCCTAGCGGGAAATCAAGAGACCCAGTACTTC,CAISSLAGNQETQYF
TRBV9,-,TRBJ2-1,-,TGTGCCAGCAGCGTAGCTGGCAATGAGCAGTTCTTC,CASSVAGNEQFF
TRBV11-3,-,TRBJ2-2,-,TGTGCCAGCAGCTTAGATAGGGAGGCCGGGGAGCTGTTTTTT,CASSLDREAGELFF
TRBV27,TRBD1,TRBJ1-2,-,TGTGCCAGCATGGGAGTGAGGGGGCAGGCCGAGTTTGGCTACACCTTC,CASMGVRGQAEFGYTF
TRBV5-1,TRBD1,TRBJ2-1,-,TGCGCCAGCAGCTTGGACGGGACAGGGGGATACAATGAGCAGTTCTTC,CASSLDGTGGYNEQFF
TRBV28,-,TRBJ2-7,-,TGTGCCAGCAGTTTCTACGACTGGTACGAGCAGTACTTC,CASSFYDWYEQYF
TRBV7-2,TRBD2,TRBJ2-7,-,TGTGCCAGCTCATCCAACCGGGAGGGCCCTATCTACGAGCAGTACTTC,CASSSNREGPIYEQYF
TRBV28,-,TRBJ2-7,-,TGTGCCAGCAGTTTTGGGTCAGGGGCCTACGAGCAGTACTTC,CASSFGSGAYEQYF
TRBV12-2,-,TRBJ2-1,-,TGTGCAAGTCGCTCAAAGCGGGAGGGCCCTTGTAATGAGCAGTTCTTC,CASRSKREGPCNEQFF
TRBV9,-,TRBJ2-1,-,TGTGCCAGCAGCGTAGCTCTGGACTTTCGCTCCTACAATGAGCAGTTCTTC,CASSVALDFRSYNEQFF
TRBV30,-,TRBJ2-7,-,TGTGCCTGGAGTGTACTGGGCTACGAGCAGTACTTC,CAWSVLGYEQYF
TRBV7-9,TRBD1,TRBJ1-4,-,TGTGCCAGCAGCCAACCCCGAGCAGGGGGCAATGAAAAACTGTTTTTT,CASSQPRAGGNEKLFF
TRBV15,-,TRBJ1-1,-,TGTGCCACCAGCAGAGACAGGAGGAACACTGAAGCTTTCTTT,CATSRDRRNTEAFF
TRBV10-2,-,TRBJ2-2,-,TGCGCCAGCAGTGAGACCAGGGGTGACACCGGGGAGCTGTTTTTT,CASSETRGDTGELFF
TRBV19,-,TRBJ2-3,-,TGTGCCAGTAGTATAGTTTACGGGGATACGCAGTATTTT,CASSIVYGDTQYF
TRBV11-3,-,TRBJ2-5,-,TGTGCCAGCAGCTTAGAGGCAGCGGAGACCCAGTACTTC,CASSLEAAETQYF
TRBV6-6,-,TRBJ2-7,-,TGTGCCAGCGCGCCGCACACCTACGAGCAGTACTTC,CASAPHTYEQYF
TRBV30,TRBD1,TRBJ1-2,-,TGTGCCTGGAGAGCCCCACTCGGGGACAGGGGGATCTATGGCTACACCTTC,CAWRAPLGDRGIYGYTF
TRBV28,TRBD2,TRBJ2-7,-,TGTGCCAGCAGTCCAAGTAGCGGGAGGGCCTACGAGCAGTACTTC,CASSPSSGRAYEQYF
TRBV6-6,-,TRBJ2-1,once,TGTGCCAGCAGGATCCGGGGGGCCGGCAACAATGAGCAGTTCTTC,CASRIRGAGNNEQFF
TRBV10-2,-,TRBJ1-2,-,TGCGCCAGCAGTGAGTCAAGAGGGGGGGCGAACTATGGCTACACCTTC,CASSESRGGANYGYTF